The 2 T cell receptor beta chains in this list originate from one sample, sequenced in a study of blood T cell repertoires in COVID-19. Using immunoSEQ multiplex PCR, the repertoire was profiled, and TCRdb retains in-frame clones only, with some absent. The table has about 99,000 clones, about 85% seen once. Sequenced: peripheral blood. The receptor set was obtained from a man aged 45-65 years in a cohort sampled during active COVID-19.

The chain is built from TRBV28 and TRBJ2-3, with TRBD2 matching 12 bases. With 5 bases clipped from V and 6 bases from J, the junction kept 6 bases outside the gene matches. There are 15 residues in the CDR3. Germline CDR1 and CDR2: MDHEN and SYDVKM. The CDR3 loop reads CASSTLAGGRDTQYF. CDR3 bases: TGTGCCAGCAGTACCCTAGCGGGGGGGCGGGATACGCAGTATTTT.

The chain links TRBV19 to TRBJ1-5; D is unclear. V lost 8 bases and J 3 bases, leaving 8 bases between the germline ends. The CDR3 has 12 amino acids. Per germline, CDR1 LNHDA and CDR2 SQIVND (reference sequence). For the CDR3, the DNA is TGTGCCAGTGGTGAGGACAATCAGCCCCAGCATTTT. As protein: CASGEDNQPQHF.